The rows below give T cell receptor beta chains drawn from one sample of a study of OX40 agonist ivuxolimab in advanced cancers. Sequencing used immunoSEQ multiplex PCR; TCRdb keeps in-frame clones, though not all of them. The data show 70,000 to 95,000 clones, 87% seen once. The specimen comprised CD4+ or CD8+ T cells sorted from blood, sampled in a trial of the OX40 agonist ivuxolimab. The receptors were gathered from an adult with an advanced solid tumor such as melanoma, head and neck, liver or kidney cancer. CDR3s include the opening cysteine and the closing phenylalanine or tryptophan. The D gene is left open where the match is weak. Clone size is stated in some rows and not others, as once, few, many or a class when expanded.

V	size	D	J	length	DNA	CDR3
TRBV7-9	few	-	TRBJ1-1	16	TGTGCCAGCAGCCTATTTACCGTGGACGGAGACACTGAAGCTTTCTTT	CASSLFTVDGDTEAFF
TRBV30	-	-	TRBJ2-6	15	TGTGCCTGGAGACCGACTAGCTCTGGGGCCAACGTCCTGACTTTC	CAWRPTSSGANVLTF
TRBV5-1	-	-	TRBJ1-5	15	TGCGCCAGCAGCCCGGAGCCAGGGGGCAATCAGCCCCAGCATTTT	CASSPEPGGNQPQHF
TRBV4-1	-	TRBD1	TRBJ1-3	16	TGCGCCAGCAGCCAACGGACAGGGAACTCTGGAAACACCATATATTTT	CASSQRTGNSGNTIYF
TRBV27	-	TRBD2	TRBJ2-5	19	TGTGCCAGCAGTTTTCGGGCCGAAGTGGCGGGGGGATTCCAAGAGACCCAGTACTTC	CASSFRAEVAGGFQETQYF
TRBV19	-	-	TRBJ1-5	14	TGTGCCAGTAGTATAACAGGGCGAAATCAGCCCCAGCATTTT	CASSITGRNQPQHF
TRBV18	-	TRBD1	TRBJ1-2	13	TGTGCCAGCTCACCGACAGGGACCGATGGCTACACCTTC	CASSPTGTDGYTF
TRBV9	-	TRBD2	TRBJ2-2	16	TGTGCCAGCAGCGTCCGGGACCCGGGGGGCACCGGGGAGCTGTTTTTT	CASSVRDPGGTGELFF
TRBV5-5	once	TRBD1	TRBJ2-5	14	TGTGCCAGCAGCTCCGGACAGGGGGCAAAGACCCAGTACTTC	CASSSGQGAKTQYF
TRBV5-1	once	TRBD2	TRBJ2-3	15	TGCGCCAGCAGCCAACTAGCGGGGAACACAGATACGCAGTATTTT	CASSQLAGNTDTQYF
TRBV25-1	-	-	TRBJ2-7	13	TGTGCCAGCAGTGCCTCACTAGTTTACGAGCAGTACTTC	CASSASLVYEQYF
TRBV7-6	-	-	TRBJ2-5	12	TGTGCCAGCAGCTTGGAGCAAGAGACCCAGTACTTC	CASSLEQETQYF
TRBV15	-	TRBD1	TRBJ1-2	20	TGTGCCACCAGCAGAGATGCTAGTGCCCCGGGACAGGGACCTAGCTATGGCTACACCTTC	CATSRDASAPGQGPSYGYTF
TRBV29-1	-	TRBD1	TRBJ1-1	12	TGCAGCGTAGTGACAGGGAGACCTGAAGCTTTCTTT	CSVVTGRPEAFF
TRBV15	-	-	TRBJ1-1	15	TGTGCCACCAGCAGAGATCTAGGGGTTTACACTGAAGCTTTCTTT	CATSRDLGVYTEAFF
TRBV15	few	-	TRBJ1-5	13	TGTGCCACCAGCAGAGATCGGCGGCTTCCCCAGCATTTT	CATSRDRRLPQHF
TRBV6-1	-	-	TRBJ1-2	14	TGTGCCAGCAGTGAAGGGAGATACCCCTATGGCTACACCTTC	CASSEGRYPYGYTF